The T cell receptor beta chain under discussion was sequenced for a study of blood T cell repertoires in COVID-19. The wider study: Italy, Spain and the United States were the sources of the convalescent and acute COVID-19 samples.

Clones were read by immunoSEQ multiplex PCR, and TCRdb kept only the in-frame ones, dropping some. The sample includes 300,000 to 350,000 clones, approximately 88% of them seen just once. V was trimmed by 1 base and J by 5 bases, leaving 17 bases between them. There are 16 residues in the CDR3. Looked up from germline, CDR1 is SGHTA and CDR2 is FQGNSA. V and J are TRBV7-2 and TRBJ2-5; D might be TRBD1 (7 bases). Sequenced input: PBMCs or T cells enriched from blood (not recorded which). This TCR was sampled from a man aged 30 to 39 who had recovered from COVID-19. Written as DNA, the CDR3 is TGTGCCAGCAGCTTAGGCCCAGGGGGAGGAGGCGAGACCCAGTACTTC. Protein product: CASSLGPGGGGETQYF.